The 13 T cell receptor beta chains below all came from one sample that was sequenced in a study of cytomegalovirus exposure and HLA in healthy donors. 60 Vbeta and 13 Jbeta primers were used in PCR. Profiled with immunoSEQ multiplex PCR; TCRdb holds only in-frame clones, not every one. Of some 150,000 clones in the sample, around 76% were seen once. The sample was PBMCs. The receptors were sampled from a man in his fifties or sixties in good health and CMV-seronegative.

The J gene is TRBJ2-1, the V gene TRBV9, with TRBD2 matching 9 bases. Unmatched junction bases numbered 11, after V lost 2 bases and J lost 5 bases. Germline CDR1 and CDR2: SGDLS and YYNGEE. The CDR3 extends over 17 amino acids. The CDR3 coding sequence is TGTGCCAGCAGCGTCCTCTCTCTGGCGGGGGGGAACAATGAGCAGTTCTTC. Its translation: CASSVLSLAGGNNEQFF.

There are a few counts of this clone. The V and J genes are TRBV7-9 and TRBJ2-3, with a possible D match to TRBD2 (7 bases). Germline CDR1 reads SEHNR; CDR2 reads FQNEAQ (reference sequence). The CDR3 is 16 residues long. V dropped 3 bases and J dropped 5 bases, with 18 bases sitting between them. This CDR3 is CASSFQGSGLVDTQYF. CDR3 DNA: TGTGCCAGCAGCTTCCAGGGGAGTGGACTAGTAGATACGCAGTATTTT.

This clone was seen just once. The chain couples TRBV19 to TRBJ2-7; 9 positions agree with TRBD1. Germline V gene lookup returns CDR1 LNHDA and CDR2 SQIVND (reference sequence). The CDR3 contains 16 residues. The J segment lost 0 bases and the V segment lost 9 bases, leaving 12 bases of the junction unmatched. The CDR3 bases are TGTGCCAGCTCCGGACAGGGGTCCCTAAGCTCCTACGAGCAGTACTTC. Encoded protein: CASSGQGSLSSYEQYF.

The chain carries TRBV5-1 and TRBJ2-3, with TRBD1 matching over 9 bases. The length of the CDR3 is 12 residues. Trimming cost V 2 bases and J 10 bases; bases outside gene matches: 2. The germline gives CDR1 SGHRS, CDR2 YFSETQ. In DNA form, the CDR3 reads TGCGCCAGCAGCTTCGGACAGGGGTCGCAGTATTTT. Residues: CASSFGQGSQYF.

The chain employs TRBV7-6 and TRBJ2-3, with D possibly matching TRBD1 (6 bases). The germline CDR1 and CDR2 sequences are SGHVS and FNYEAQ. CDR3 length: 15 amino acids. V lost 5 bases to trimming and J lost 1 base, with 13 bases between them. The CDR3 sequence is CASSLTQGGTDTQYF. Here the CDR3 DNA reads TGTGCCAGCAGCCTCACACAGGGTGGCACAGATACGCAGTATTTT.

The V call is TRBV5-6, the J call TRBJ2-1, with 8 bases identical to TRBD2. CDR1 and CDR2 (germline): SGHDT, YYEEEE. V gave up 1 base and J gave up 4 bases; unmatched junction bases: 1. The CDR3 is 14 amino acids. The CDR3 sequence is CASSLRGGYNEQFF. CDR3 DNA: TGTGCCAGCAGCTTGCGGGGGGGGTACAATGAGCAGTTCTTC.

The gene calls are TRBV30 and TRBJ2-1; D perhaps matches TRBD2 (5 bases). Germline values: CDR1 GTSNPN, CDR2 SVGIG (reference sequence). This CDR3 comprises 16 residues. Trimming shortened V by 4 bases and J by 7 bases, and 23 bases separated the two germline ends. The CDR3 is CAWNGGGSNARNEQFF. CDR3 in DNA: TGTGCCTGGAATGGAGGAGGTTCCAACGCGAGGAATGAGCAGTTCTTC.

V and J are TRBV18 and TRBJ2-3, with D unresolved. CDR1 and CDR2 (germline): KGHSH, LQKENI. Trimming stripped 4 bases from V and 4 bases from J, with 9 bases between. CDR3 length: 13 residues. CDR3 sequence reads: CASSRADPDTQYF. DNA for the CDR3: TGTGCCAGCTCACGGGCCGATCCAGATACGCAGTATTTT.

This chain uses TRBV19 with TRBJ2-3; tentative D call: TRBD1 (7 bases). Trimming removed 9 bases at V and 1 base at J, with 14 bases between. Germline V gene data show CDR1 as LNHDA and CDR2 as SQIVND (reference sequence). CDR3 length: 14 amino acids. CDR3 protein: CASTTGEGTDTQYF. CDR3 nucleotide sequence: TGTGCCAGCACCACAGGGGAGGGCACAGATACGCAGTATTTT.

The rearrangement joins TRBV2 to TRBJ2-1; D might be TRBD2 (5 bases). The CDR3 has 15 amino acids. Trimming took 5 bases from V and 4 from J, leaving 15 bases between them. From germline, CDR1 is SNHLY and CDR2 FYNNEI. The CDR3 sequence is CASSQVHREYNEQFF. In nucleotides, the CDR3 is TGTGCCAGCAGTCAAGTTCATAGGGAGTACAATGAGCAGTTCTTC.

Concerning this clone: The identical CDR3 is also encoded by other nucleotide sequences in the sample. The J gene is TRBJ2-2, the V gene TRBV28; 12 bases agree with TRBD2. V shed 1 base, J shed 6 bases, and the junction held 3 bases outside the gene matches. This CDR3 comprises 16 residues. Germline CDR1 and CDR2: MDHEN and SYDVKM. The CDR3 nucleotides are TGTGCCAGCAGTTTATCACTAGCGGGGGGACCCGGGGAGCTGTTTTTT. Protein product: CASSLSLAGGPGELFF.

The V call is TRBV7-9, the J call TRBJ2-2, with D unclear. Per germline, CDR1 SEHNR and CDR2 FQNEAQ (reference sequence). Trimming shortened V by 2 bases and J by 2 bases, and 3 bases separated the two germline ends. The CDR3 sequence is 13 residues long. The CDR3: CASSLLNTGELFF. The CDR3 region has the DNA TGTGCCAGCAGCTTACTTAACACCGGGGAGCTGTTTTTT.

This clone has just a few counts. J is TRBJ2-1 and V is TRBV2; D is ambiguous. The CDR3 is 11 residues long. CDR1 is SNHLY, CDR2 FYNNEI, per germline. V lost 8 bases and J lost 3, with 5 bases in between. Written as DNA, the CDR3 is TGTGCCAGCCACAACTACAATGAGCAGTTCTTC. Amino acid sequence: CASHNYNEQFF.